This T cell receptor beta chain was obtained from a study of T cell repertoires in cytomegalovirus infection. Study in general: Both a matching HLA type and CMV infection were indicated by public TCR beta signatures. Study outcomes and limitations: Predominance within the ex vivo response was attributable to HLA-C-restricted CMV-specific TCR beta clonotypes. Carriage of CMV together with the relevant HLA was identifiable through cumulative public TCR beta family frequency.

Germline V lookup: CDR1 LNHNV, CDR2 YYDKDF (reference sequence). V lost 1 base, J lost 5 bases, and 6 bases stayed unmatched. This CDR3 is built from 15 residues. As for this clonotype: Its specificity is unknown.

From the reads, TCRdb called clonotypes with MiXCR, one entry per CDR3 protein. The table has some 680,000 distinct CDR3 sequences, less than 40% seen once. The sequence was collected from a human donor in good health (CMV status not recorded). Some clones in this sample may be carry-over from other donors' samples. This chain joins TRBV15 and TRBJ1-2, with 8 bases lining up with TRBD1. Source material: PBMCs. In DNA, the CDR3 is TGTGCCACCAGCAGAGTGGACAGGGCTGGATATGGCTACACCTTC. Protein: CATSRVDRAGYGYTF.